The 17 T cell receptor beta chains below come from one sample, sequenced in a study of human T cells and chemical hapten exposure. Sample time point: pre-sensitization, week 0. Treatment defined: therapeutic diphenylcyclopropenone sensitization with weekly scalp DPC. Each CDR3 protein gets one entry after TCRdb re-called the RACE reads with MiXCR. The data show about 380,000 distinct CDR3 sequences, with roughly 5.3% seen just once and 2.5% to 3% held by the top ten. The material sequenced was whole blood, taken in connection with sensitization to the hapten diphenylcyclopropenone (DPC). The receptors were gathered from a woman in her 50s with alopecia areata. Some clones in this sample may be carry-over from other donors' samples.

This clonotype was counted at least ten times. V usage is TRBV20-1 and J usage is TRBJ1-1; D unclear. Germline V gene lookup returns CDR1 DFQATT and CDR2 SNEGSKA (reference sequence). V was trimmed by 8 bases and J by 0 bases, leaving 10 bases between them. This CDR3 comprises 12 residues. CDR3 coding DNA: TGCAGTAGACGAAGTATGAACACTGAAGCTTTCTTT. The encoded protein is CSRRSMNTEAFF.

In this sample, this clonotype turned up many times. The CDR3 loop is CASSPRGQGSPEAFF. CDR3 sequence (DNA): TGTGCCAGCTCACCACGGGGACAGGGGTCTCCTGAAGCTTTCTTT. The chain is built from TRBV18 and TRBJ1-1; 10 bases align to TRBD1. The trim removed 1 base at V and 6 bases at J, leaving 5 bases unmatched. Germline CDR1 reads KGHSH; CDR2 reads LQKENI. The CDR3 extends over 15 amino acids. Looking up the rest from reference TRBV18 and TRBJ1-1 gives the full variable domain: NAGVMQNPRHLVRRRGQEARLRCSPMKGHSHVYWYRQLPEEGLKFMVYLQKENIIDESGMPKERFSAEFPKEGPSILRIQQVVRGDSAAYFCASSPRGQGSPEAFFGQGTRLTVV.

This clonotype occurred many times. V gene TRBV5-1 combines with J gene TRBJ1-1; D is undetermined. This CDR3 has 14 residues. Trimming left V 3 bases short and J 0 bases short, with 9 bases between. Germline lookup yields CDR1 SGHRS and CDR2 YFSETQ. CDR3 sequence: CASSWSRMNTEAFF. The CDR3 bases are TGCGCCAGCAGCTGGAGCCGGATGAACACTGAAGCTTTCTTT.

Remarks on this clonotype: A much bigger clone sits one base away, suggesting this may be a read error. This chain connects TRBV10-3 to TRBJ2-5; D is unclear. The germline gives CDR1 ENHRY, CDR2 SYGVKD. Trimming removed 3 bases at V and 5 bases at J, with 7 bases between. There are 12 residues in the CDR3. CDR3 residues: CAISELGETQYF. CDR3 sequence (DNA): TGTGCCATCAGTGAACTGGGCGAGACCCAGTACTTC.

This clonotype showed up many times. The chain couples TRBV4-3 to TRBJ1-5; D might be TRBD1 (5 bases). Germline assignment: CDR1 LGHNA and CDR2 YSLEER. The V end was cut by 2 bases, the J end by 5 bases, with 7 bases between. This CDR3 comprises 13 residues. CDR3 sequence reads: CASSQQGDQPQHF. Written as DNA, the CDR3 is TGCGCCAGCAGCCAACAGGGAGATCAGCCCCAGCATTTT.

The chain combines TRBV4-2 with TRBJ1-1; the D is unclear. Deletions cut 6 bases from V and 7 bases from J, with 9 bases between. The CDR3 totals 11 residues. In germline, CDR1 is LGHNA, CDR2 YNFKEQ. The CDR3 region has the DNA TGTGCCAGCAGACTGGGTGATGAAGCTTTCTTT. As protein: CASRLGDEAFF.

The CDR3, as DNA: TGCGCCAGCAGCCAAGACGGAGCGGGGCCCACAGATACGCAGTATTTT. It is translated as CASSQDGAGPTDTQYF. The genes are TRBV4-3 and TRBJ2-3; 7 bases are shared with TRBD2. There are 16 residues in the CDR3. The germline gives CDR1 LGHNA, CDR2 YSLEER. After removal of 0 bases from V and 2 bases from J, the junction contained 5 bases not matched to a gene.

This clonotype turned up a few times. V gene TRBV20-1 combines with J gene TRBJ1-2; 9 bases are shared with TRBD1. The CDR3 runs 12 residues. V lost 8 bases and J lost 6; bases outside the gene matches: 7. Germline V CDR1 and CDR2: DFQATT, SNEGSKA (reference sequence). The CDR3 is CSCLGQGDGYTF. As DNA, the CDR3 is TGCAGTTGCCTGGGACAGGGTGATGGCTACACCTTC.

This clonotype was observed a few times. The V gene is TRBV5-1, the J gene TRBJ2-3; 7 positions agree with TRBD1. The CDR3 spans 15 residues. The ends lost 5 bases at V and 6 bases at J; junction bases unmatched: 12. Germline CDR1 reads SGHRS; CDR2 reads YFSETQ. The CDR3 nucleotides read TGCGCCAGCAGTTCAACAGGGGTTAGACTGGATACGCAGTATTTT. Its protein is CASSSTGVRLDTQYF. The whole variable domain, remainder taken from reference TRBV5-1 and TRBJ2-3, is KAGVTQTPRYLIKTRGQQVTLSCSPISGHRSVSWYQQTPGQGLQFLFEYFSETQRNKGNFPGRFSGRQFSNSRSEMNVSTLELGDSALYLCASSSTGVRLDTQYFGPGTRLTVL.

This clonotype has only a few counts. This rearrangement joins TRBV24-1 to TRBJ1-5; perhaps TRBD1 as D (6 bases). CDR1 and CDR2 (germline): KGHDR, SFDVKD. The CDR3 is 14 residues long. V was trimmed by 6 bases and J by 0 bases, leaving 8 bases between them. As DNA, the CDR3 is TGTGCCACCAGTCCAGGGGTTAGCAATCAGCCCCAGCATTTT. This translates into CATSPGVSNQPQHF.

In its sample, this clonotype was seen a few times. The chain is built from TRBV27 and TRBJ2-1; TRBD2 matches at 7 bases. In germline, CDR1 is MNHEY, CDR2 SMNVEV (reference sequence). V was pared by 4 bases and J by 10 bases, with 13 bases of the junction left unmatched. This CDR3 is built from 15 residues. The DNA of the CDR3 is TGTGCCAGCAGTTCCTCCGCGGCGGGAGAACGGGAGCAGTTCTTC. Its translation: CASSSSAAGEREQFF.

Details on this clonotype: A much larger clone differs from this one at a single base, so this may be a read error. The V call is TRBV21-1, the J call TRBJ1-1. TRBV21-1 is marked as a pseudogene. This CDR3 region has 19 residues. The CDR3 reads CASSKAVEGEVNTNTEAFF. The CDR3 DNA follows: TGTGCCAGCAGCAAAGCAGTAGAGGGTGAAGTAAACACGAACACTGAAGCTTTCTTT.

This clonotype turned up a few times. The gene calls are TRBV18 and TRBJ1-5; no clear D. The CDR3 runs to 13 residues. V lost 0 bases and J lost 7, with 7 bases in between. Germline V CDR1 and CDR2: KGHSH, LQKENI. The CDR3 is CASSPPTQQPQHF. The CDR3 bases are TGTGCCAGCTCACCACCGACTCAGCAGCCCCAGCATTTT.

This clonotype was seen at least ten times. The chain links TRBV19 to TRBJ2-2; D assignment may be TRBD1 or TRBD2 (5 bases each). This CDR3 is built from 15 residues. Germline V lookup: CDR1 LNHDA, CDR2 SQIVND (reference sequence). Trimming pared 4 bases from V and 4 bases from J, leaving 13 bases between. This CDR3 is CASSTSTGATGELFF. As DNA, the CDR3 is TGTGCCAGTAGTACATCTACCGGGGCCACCGGGGAGCTGTTTTTT.

In regard to this clonotype: A clone one base away is much larger, so this may be a read error. Here the CDR3 DNA reads TGTGCCAGCAGCTTAGCGTTGGGACTAGACACAGATATGCAGTATTTT. Its protein product is CASSLALGLDTDMQYF. The genes are TRBV7-6 and TRBJ2-3, with 8 nucleotides matching TRBD2. This CDR3 spans 16 amino acids. Germline CDR1 SGHVS, CDR2 FNYEAQ. The whole variable domain, remainder taken from reference TRBV7-6 and TRBJ2-3, is GAGVSQSPRYKVTKRGQDVALRCDPISGHVSLYWYRQALGQGPEFLTYFNYEAQQDKSGLPNDRFSAERPEGSISTLTIQRTEQRDSAMYRCASSLALGLDTDMQYFGPGTRLTVL.

This clonotype was seen a handful of times. CDR3: CASSKRQGAGEKLFF. CDR3 DNA sequence: TGTGCCAGCAGTAAGCGACAGGGGGCTGGCGAAAAACTGTTTTTT. The chain has TRBV27 and TRBJ1-4; 10 bases map to TRBD1. This CDR3 has 15 amino acids. Germline V CDR1 and CDR2: MNHEY, SMNVEV (reference sequence). V trimming: 5 bases; J trimming: 8 bases; junction bases outside the gene matches: 8.

This clonotype was seen ten or more times. The chain employs TRBV10-3 and TRBJ1-2; D call uncertain. The CDR3 is 14 amino acids. Germline V gives CDR1 ENHRY, CDR2 SYGVKD. V was pared by 0 bases and J by 6 bases, with 11 bases between. CDR3 bases: TGTGCCATCAGTGAGTCGTGGGAAGTGAATGGCTACACCTTC. Its translation is CAISESWEVNGYTF.